This T cell receptor beta chain derives from a study of shared clonotypes between healthy human individuals. Terminally differentiated effector memory CD45RA+ cells were excluded by CCR7 positive selection of CD45RO-negative cells. Study-wide points: Non-shared clonotypes were found to have lower generation probabilities than the clonotypes that were shared by all four of the sorted-subset donors.

Deep was the level used in running the assay. The table came from immunoSEQ multiplex PCR; TCRdb's copy has only in-frame clones and leaves some out. The table includes more than 500,000 clones, approximately 95% detected once. Per germline, CDR1 MNHEY and CDR2 SVGAGI. V lost 0 bases and J 4 bases, leaving 12 bases between the germline ends. This CDR3 contains 15 residues. A note on this clone: What it binds is unknown.

Material for sequencing was naive CD8+ T cells sorted from blood. V usage is TRBV6-5 and J usage is TRBJ1-1, with a tentative D call TRBD1 (6 bases). This sequence was found in a woman younger than 45 in good health. CDR3 nucleotides: TGTGCCAGCAGTTACTCTGCCGGCAGGGGCACTGAAGCTTTCTTT. This translates into CASSYSAGRGTEAFF.